The 2 T cell receptor beta chains below all came from one sample that was sequenced in a study of OX40 agonist ivuxolimab in advanced cancers. Libraries were made using the immunoSEQ multiplex PCR assay. As stored in TCRdb, this immuneACCESS dataset retains in-frame rearrangements with V and J assigned. A fraction of the clones does not appear; measured against another copy, unresolved V genes explain less than half of the discrepancy, and the remainder lacks a known reason. This sample has roughly 76,000 clones in its table, and around 84% of those were observed once. The ten largest clones represent 2% to 3% of the sample. Sequences were derived from CD4+ or CD8+ T cells sorted from blood, sampled in a trial of the OX40 agonist ivuxolimab. The source is an adult with an advanced solid tumor such as melanoma, head and neck, liver or kidney cancer.

In this sample, this clone turned up once. The rearrangement joins TRBV7-3 to TRBJ2-5; D is undetermined. Germline CDR1 SGHTA, CDR2 FQGTGA. This CDR3 has 13 amino acids. V shed 4 bases and J shed 5 bases, with 11 bases lying between them. This CDR3 is CASSSTSGETQYF. In DNA form, the CDR3 reads TGTGCCAGCAGCTCGACAAGTGGTGAGACCCAGTACTTC.

The CDR3 is CASSGGTLTEAFF. In nucleotides, the CDR3 is TGTGCCAGCTCTGGGGGGACACTGACTGAAGCTTTCTTT. V is TRBV18 and J is TRBJ1-1, with a tentative D call TRBD1 (6 bases). V lost 6 bases and J 5 bases, leaving 13 bases between the germline ends. CDR3 length: 13 amino acids. From germline, CDR1 is KGHSH and CDR2 LQKENI.